This TCR beta chain was recovered during a study of cytomegalovirus exposure and HLA in healthy donors. Overall study findings and caveats: The authors listed some 160 TCR beta chains as cytomegalovirus-associated. Analyzed later, association rates of TCRs varied across HLA loci, with DRB1 most and HLA-C fewest.

V lost 5 bases, J lost 4 bases, and 6 bases stayed unmatched. Germline V gene lookup returns CDR1 GTSNPN and CDR2 SVGIG (reference sequence). There are 13 residues in the CDR3. In the case of this clone: Its antigen remains unknown.

PCR involved 60 Vbeta and 13 Jbeta primers. Data came from immunoSEQ multiplex PCR; TCRdb stores just in-frame clones and leaves some out. The top ten clones hold more than 0.9% of a sample with roughly 130,000 clones, 60% to 85% of them seen once. The study sampled nominally healthy donors, though unrecorded immune exposures were likely. The rearrangement uses TRBV30 and TRBJ1-2; 8 nucleotides line up with TRBD1. This sequence originates from a male donor in good health and CMV-seropositive. Sequenced input: PBMCs. CDR3 loop: CAWRTGTSYGYTF. The CDR3 DNA is TGTGCCTGGCGGACAGGGACTTCCTATGGCTACACCTTC. Filled out from reference TRBV30 and TRBJ1-2, the complete variable domain reads SQTIHQWPATLVQPVGSPLSLECTVEGTSNPNLYWYRQAAGRGLQLLFYSVGIGQISSEVPQNLSASRPQDRQFILSSKKLLLSDSGFYLCAWRTGTSYGYTFGSGTRLTVV.